This T cell receptor beta chain is drawn from a study of shared clonotypes between healthy human individuals. The method was immunoSEQ multiplex PCR; TCRdb's version includes in-frame clones alone and lacks a portion of them. The data contain 1.5 million to 1.9 million clones, 98% of them singletons. V lost 3 bases to trimming and J lost 7 bases, with 19 bases between them. The germline V gene has CDR1 SGHNT and CDR2 YYREEE (reference sequence). The CDR3 covers 15 residues. This receptor was obtained from a man aged 25-40 years in good health. Source material: naive CD4+ T cells sorted from blood. Subset of the sample: CD45RA+ positively selected. This chain joins TRBV5-4 and TRBJ1-2, with D possibly matching TRBD1 (5 bases). CDR3 residues: CASSSGPQGRGGYTF. The CDR3 nucleotides read TGTGCCAGCAGCTCCGGACCTCAGGGTCGCGGTGGCTACACCTTC.